Following are 32 T cell receptor beta chains from one sample sequenced in a study of cytomegalovirus exposure and HLA in healthy donors. Primers included in the PCR were 60 Vbeta and 13 Jbeta primers. Data came from immunoSEQ multiplex PCR; TCRdb stores just in-frame clones and leaves some out. The sample includes nearly 110,000 clones, about 70% of them seen just once. The sequenced sample consisted of PBMCs. Every receptor here comes from a boy aged 5-17 years in good health and CMV-seronegative.

The chain couples TRBV6-5 to TRBJ2-7; D gene uncertain. Per the germline V gene, CDR1 is MNHEY and CDR2 is SVGAGI. V was clipped by 4 bases and J by 1 base, with 11 bases between them. The CDR3 is 14 amino acids. CDR3 sequence: CASSSDPRSYEQYF. The CDR3 DNA reads TGTGCCAGCAGTTCCGATCCCAGGTCCTACGAGCAGTACTTC.

V and J are TRBV5-1 and TRBJ2-7; 7 bases line up with TRBD1. V was pared by 4 bases and J by 1 base, with 17 bases of the junction left unmatched. Germline CDR1 and CDR2: SGHRS and YFSETQ. There are 18 residues in the CDR3. In DNA, the CDR3 is TGCGCCAGCAGCCCAGCCAACAGGGGACGGGCACCTTCCTACGAGCAGTACTTC. Translated: CASSPANRGRAPSYEQYF.

The chain combines TRBV7-2 with TRBJ2-1, with a weak D call TRBD1 (6 bases). The CDR3 is made up of 18 amino acids. Germline V lookup: CDR1 SGHTA, CDR2 FQGNSA. V was trimmed by 2 bases and J by 4 bases, leaving 21 bases between them. The CDR3 sequence: CASSLLTGVPLVYNEQFF. The CDR3 DNA sequence: TGTGCCAGCAGCTTATTGACAGGTGTTCCCCTAGTTTACAATGAGCAGTTCTTC.

V gene TRBV29-1 combines with J gene TRBJ2-5; maybe TRBD1 (5 bases). Germline V lookup: CDR1 SQVTM, CDR2 ANQGSEA. The V end lost 3 bases, the J end lost 5 bases, and 13 bases lay between the germline ends. This CDR3 is 13 amino acids long. In nucleotides, the CDR3 is TGCAGCGTTGATGCAGGGTTTTCGGAGACCCAGTACTTC. Translated: CSVDAGFSETQYF.

CDR3 in DNA: TGTGCCAGCAGCCAAGACGCAGATACGCAGTATTTT. Protein: CASSQDADTQYF. The V gene is TRBV14, the J gene TRBJ2-3, with unresolved D. Germline lookup yields CDR1 SGHDN and CDR2 FVKESK. V was cut by 0 bases and J by 4 bases, with 2 bases left in between. The CDR3 covers 12 residues.

The chain combines TRBV27 with TRBJ2-3; 10 bases agree with TRBD2. The germline gives CDR1 MNHEY, CDR2 SMNVEV (reference sequence). This CDR3 has 15 amino acids. CDR3 nucleotides: TGTGCGGCTAGCGGGGGCCTCTCGGGCACAGATACGCAGTATTTT. Translating it yields CAASGGLSGTDTQYF.

This chain joins TRBV4-2 and TRBJ1-2, with D uncertain. The CDR3 extends over 14 amino acids. The V end lost 0 bases, the J end lost 6 bases, and 11 bases lay between the germline ends. The germline CDR1 and CDR2 sequences are LGHNA and YNFKEQ. CDR3 nucleotides: TGTGCCAGCAGCCAAGAATCGGGGAAGCATGGCTACACCTTC. Amino acids: CASSQESGKHGYTF.

The chain is built from TRBV7-2 and TRBJ1-2, with D possibly matching TRBD1 (6 bases). Germline lookup yields CDR1 SGHTA and CDR2 FQGNSA. Trimming left V 4 bases short and J 5 bases short, with 8 bases between. This CDR3 has 12 residues. This CDR3 reads CASSSGQYGYTF. The DNA for the CDR3 is TGTGCCAGCAGCTCCGGACAGTATGGCTACACCTTC.

The gene calls are TRBV7-9 and TRBJ2-7; D gene uncertain. The CDR3 runs to 11 residues. Germline lookup yields CDR1 SEHNR and CDR2 FQNEAQ (reference sequence). V shed 3 bases and J shed 7 bases, with 7 bases lying between them. The CDR3 DNA sequence: TGTGCCAGCAGCTTGACTCTGGAGCAGTACTTC. This encodes CASSLTLEQYF.

This clone turned up a few times. The chain recombines TRBV2 with TRBJ1-2; D possibly corresponds to TRBD1 (6 bases). There are 15 residues in the CDR3. Looked up from germline, CDR1 is SNHLY and CDR2 is FYNNEI. V was pared by 5 bases and J by 8 bases, with 21 bases between. CDR3 bases: TGTGCCAGCAGTATCCAAAAGGGACATCCTGAGGGCTACACCTTC. It encodes CASSIQKGHPEGYTF.

This sequence joins TRBV29-1 and TRBJ2-3, with 7 bases matching TRBD2. This CDR3 is built from 13 residues. The V and J ends lost 4 bases and 5 bases, in that order; junction bases with no gene match: 6. CDR1 is SQVTM and CDR2 is ANQGSEA in the germline V gene. The CDR3 DNA is TGCAGCGTTGGGGCGGGAGCGGGAGATACGCAGTATTTT. Residues: CSVGAGAGDTQYF.

The V gene is TRBV7-6, the J gene TRBJ1-6; 8 bases match TRBD1. CDR3 length: 15 amino acids. From germline, CDR1 is SGHVS and CDR2 FNYEAQ. V lost 5 bases, J lost 8 bases, and 8 bases stayed unmatched. CDR3 nucleotides: TGTGCCAGCAGCGTCGGACAGGGTGAGGATTCACCCCTCCACTTT. It yields the protein CASSVGQGEDSPLHF.

This chain uses TRBV6-1 with TRBJ1-3; perhaps TRBD1 as D (5 bases). This CDR3 comprises 16 residues. V gave up 1 base and J gave up 6 bases, with 16 bases separating them. Germline CDR1 reads MNHNS; CDR2 reads SASEGT. The CDR3 region is CASSEDRQPLENTIYF. CDR3 sequence (DNA): TGTGCCAGCAGTGAAGACCGACAGCCTCTGGAAAACACCATATATTTT.

This chain links TRBV2 with TRBJ2-7; D is possibly TRBD2 (5 bases). The CDR3 sequence is 13 residues long. The germline V gene encodes CDR1 SNHLY and CDR2 FYNNEI. Trimming took off 1 base at V and 7 bases at J, with 11 bases between the two ends. The CDR3 coding sequence is TGTGCCAGCAGTGAAGAGCTAGCTAGGGAGCAGTACTTC. Translation: CASSEELAREQYF. The full variable domain, completed using reference TRBV2 and TRBJ2-7, is EPEVTQTPSHQVTQMGQEVILRCVPISNHLYFYWYRQILGQKVEFLVSFYNNEISEKSEIFDDQFSVERPDGSNFTLKIRSTKLEDSAMYFCASSEELAREQYFGPGTRLTVT.

The rearrangement links TRBV4-2 to TRBJ2-6; 8 bases line up with TRBD1. The CDR3 has 19 residues. The trim removed 0 bases at V and 0 bases at J, leaving 7 bases unmatched. Germline CDR1 reads LGHNA; CDR2 reads YNFKEQ. CDR3 sequence reads: CASSQDAGTGGSGANVLTF. The CDR3 DNA reads as TGTGCCAGCAGCCAAGACGCCGGGACAGGAGGCTCTGGGGCCAACGTCCTGACTTTC.

This sequence joins TRBV13 and TRBJ1-6; TRBD1 matches 11 bases. The germline CDR1 and CDR2 sequences are PRHDT and FYEKMQ (reference sequence). The CDR3 is 15 amino acids. After removal of 4 bases from V and 7 bases from J, the junction contained 3 bases not matched to a gene. CDR3 amino acids: CASSSGQGANSPLHF. Here the CDR3 DNA reads TGTGCCAGCAGCTCAGGACAGGGGGCCAATTCACCCCTCCACTTT.

This clone showed up just a few times. The rearrangement joins TRBV5-1 to TRBJ2-7, with D possibly matching TRBD2 (5 bases). V was trimmed by 4 bases and J by 2 bases, leaving 13 bases between them. Germline V gene sequence: CDR1 SGHRS, CDR2 YFSETQ. This CDR3 region has 14 residues. The CDR3 here is CASSPSGNTYEQYF. CDR3 DNA: TGCGCCAGCAGCCCCTCCGGGAACACCTACGAGCAGTACTTC.

The gene calls are TRBV7-2 and TRBJ1-5, with D possibly TRBD1 on 5 matching bases. Trimming removed 5 bases from V and 7 bases from J, with 15 bases in between. The CDR3 consists of 14 residues. Germline V gene data show CDR1 as SGHTA and CDR2 as FQGNSA. The CDR3, as DNA: TGTGCCAGCAGCGAAAGCCCAGGGCTGCAGCCCCAGCATTTT. Amino acid sequence: CASSESPGLQPQHF.

V gene TRBV11-2 combines with J gene TRBJ2-2; D unclear. The CDR3 runs to 13 residues. Germline loops: CDR1 SGHAT, CDR2 FQNNGV. V was shortened by 2 bases and J by 4 bases, with 5 bases between the two germline ends. CDR3: CASSLSSTGELFF. DNA of the CDR3: TGTGCCAGCAGCTTAAGTAGCACCGGGGAGCTGTTTTTT.

The chain couples TRBV5-1 to TRBJ2-3; D is uncertain. CDR1 is SGHRS and CDR2 is YFSETQ in the germline V gene. CDR3 length: 13 residues. CDR3 sequence reads: CATRSTATDTQYF. For the CDR3, the DNA is TGCGCGACCAGGTCCACGGCCACAGATACGCAGTATTTT.

V and J are TRBV6-5 and TRBJ1-2; unclear D gene. The CDR3 sequence is 13 residues long. Germline V gives CDR1 MNHEY, CDR2 SVGAGI. V lost 2 bases, J lost 7 bases, and 11 bases lay in between. The CDR3 region is CASSYGLRRGYTF. CDR3 nucleotide sequence: TGTGCCAGCAGTTACGGGCTTCGGCGTGGCTACACCTTC.

The V and J genes are TRBV25-1 and TRBJ2-5; TRBD2 is a possible D gene (6 bases). V lost 0 bases, J lost 6 bases, and 20 bases lay in between. Per the germline V gene, CDR1 is MGHDK and CDR2 is SYGVNS. CDR3 size: 17 residues. In nucleotides, the CDR3 is TGTGCCAGCAGTGAATATCATGCGACTAGATGGGTAAAGACCCAGTACTTC. This translates into CASSEYHATRWVKTQYF.

This chain connects TRBV30 to TRBJ1-1; D is unresolved. This CDR3 is built from 13 residues. Looked up from germline, CDR1 is GTSNPN and CDR2 is SVGIG (reference sequence). The V end was cut by 3 bases, the J end by 4 bases, with 12 bases between. The CDR3 protein is CAWREDSVTEAFF. For the CDR3, the DNA is TGTGCCTGGAGAGAGGATTCGGTCACTGAAGCTTTCTTT.

This clone came up a few times. The J gene is TRBJ2-5, the V gene TRBV30, with 10 bases lining up with TRBD1. CDR1 is GTSNPN and CDR2 is SVGIG in the germline V gene (reference sequence). CDR3 length: 14 residues. V lost 2 bases to trimming and J lost 11 bases; unmatched junction nucleotides: 11. The chain's CDR3 is CAWSSRDRGSGQYF. The CDR3 nucleotides are TGTGCCTGGAGTTCCCGGGACAGGGGCTCAGGGCAGTACTTC. The full variable domain, rest sourced from reference TRBV30 and TRBJ2-5, is SQTIHQWPATLVQPVGSPLSLECTVEGTSNPNLYWYRQAAGRGLQLLFYSVGIGQISSEVPQNLSASRPQDRQFILSSKKLLLSDSGFYLCAWSSRDRGSGQYFGPGTRLLVL.

The rearrangement links TRBV6-5 to TRBJ2-5, with TRBD2 identical over 13 bases. In germline, CDR1 is MNHEY, CDR2 SVGAGI. V lost 6 bases, J lost 4 bases, and 5 bases stayed unmatched. The CDR3 totals 15 residues. The CDR3 sequence is CASSSGLAGPETQYF. The CDR3 DNA reads as TGTGCCAGCAGCTCGGGACTAGCGGGGCCAGAGACCCAGTACTTC.

The chain combines TRBV5-6 with TRBJ2-1; D is possibly TRBD2 (5 bases). This CDR3 is built from 15 residues. Trimming stripped 0 bases from V and 4 bases from J, with 11 bases between. Germline V gene sequence: CDR1 SGHDT, CDR2 YYEEEE. The CDR3 DNA reads as TGTGCCAGCAGCTTGGGAAGCGGTGGTTACAATGAGCAGTTCTTC. Translation gives CASSLGSGGYNEQFF.

The chain is built from TRBV5-1 and TRBJ1-1, with 9 bases aligning to TRBD1. The CDR3 runs 14 residues. With 4 bases clipped from V and 8 bases from J, the junction kept 9 bases outside the gene matches. Germline values: CDR1 SGHRS, CDR2 YFSETQ. The CDR3 reads CASSPGQGCCEAFF. CDR3 DNA sequence: TGCGCCAGCAGCCCAGGACAGGGGTGTTGCGAAGCTTTCTTT. Variable domain in full (rest from reference TRBV5-1 and TRBJ1-1): KAGVTQTPRYLIKTRGQQVTLSCSPISGHRSVSWYQQTPGQGLQFLFEYFSETQRNKGNFPGRFSGRQFSNSRSEMNVSTLELGDSALYLCASSPGQGCCEAFFGQGTRLTVV.

The chain links TRBV9 to TRBJ2-1; maybe TRBD2 (6 bases). CDR1 is SGDLS, CDR2 YYNGEE, per germline. The V and J ends lost 4 bases and 13 bases respectively, with 15 bases between them. CDR3 length: 12 amino acids. CDR3 DNA: TGTGCCAGCAGCCTCATAACCGGGGGACAGTTCTTC. Its translation: CASSLITGGQFF.

V and J are TRBV7-2 and TRBJ1-1, with TRBD1 matching 7 bases. The CDR3 loop spans 15 amino acids. Germline CDR1 SGHTA, CDR2 FQGNSA. J was trimmed by 1 base and V by 4 bases; bases with no gene match: 6. CDR3 in amino acids: CASSSEGARNTEAFF. The CDR3 coding sequence is TGTGCCAGCAGCTCGGAGGGGGCGAGGAACACTGAAGCTTTCTTT.

This clone was found once. This chain links TRBV10-1 with TRBJ1-4; D ambiguous. Trimming stripped 6 bases from V and 7 bases from J, with 21 bases between. CDR3 length: 16 residues. Looked up from germline, CDR1 is WNHNN and CDR2 is SYGVQD (reference sequence). The CDR3 is CASREGVRGEGEKLFF. CDR3 DNA: TGCGCCAGCAGGGAAGGAGTTCGGGGAGAGGGTGAAAAACTGTTTTTT.

The chain uses TRBV7-6 and TRBJ2-5; TRBD1 agrees at 10 bases. The CDR3 is 15 amino acids. The junction had 7 bases not matched to a gene; V was cut back by 7 bases and J by 2 bases. Germline CDR1 SGHVS, CDR2 FNYEAQ. The CDR3 nucleotides are TGTGCCAGCACCCGGGACAGGGGTTTGCAAGAGACCCAGTACTTC. Protein: CASTRDRGLQETQYF.

As concerns this clone: No conserved phenylalanine or tryptophan ends this CDR3, so it is likely a read error. The chain is built from TRBV30 and TRBJ1-5; 7 bases align to TRBD1. Per the germline V gene, CDR1 is GTSNPN and CDR2 is SVGIG (reference sequence). This CDR3 is built from 15 residues. Germline trimming cut 5 bases from V and 0 bases from J; bases unmatched to any gene: 7. The CDR3 here is CAWGPQGLSNQPQHV. The DNA of the CDR3 is TGTGCCTGGGGACCACAGGGGCTTAGCAATCAGCCCCAGCATGTT.